This TCR beta chain was sequenced during a study of T cells after yellow fever vaccination (dated by TCRdb to the late 2010s). At the level of the whole study: The SMART-Seq v4 Ultra Low Input RNA kit was used to prepare libraries from fractions with low cell numbers. Two healthy male donors, one aged 18 to 29 and one aged 30 to 40 years, made up the cohort. Bulk PBMC replicates and cell subsets were isolated from blood drawn at multiple timepoints before and after both primary and secondary immunization. To follow T-cell clones before and after both primary and booster YFV17D yellow fever vaccination, bulk TCR alpha and beta repertoires underwent longitudinal sequencing. Broader findings and caveats from the paper: A small share of clonotypes occurred in both CD4 and CD8 compartments, likely arising from convergent recombination. Only a couple of donors were included in the study, so the extent to which the findings can be generalized is limited. Computational filtering was needed because FACS-sorted repertoires could contain abundant contaminating clonotypes from the bulk population. Most clones expanded after primary vaccination were re-detected after the booster (almost 98% of CD4 and about 88% of CD8), suggesting broad memory maintenance. The secondary T-cell response was weaker than the primary response but faster, peaking on day 5 instead of day 15.

Synthesis of TCR cDNA relied on 5'RACE template switching, a step that introduced a universal primer site along with unique molecular identifiers. Priming for cDNA synthesis came from both the TCR alpha and TCR beta constant segments. Library amplification involved two PCR steps, and the second step added sample barcodes and sequencing adapters. Sequencing of libraries was performed on Illumina HiSeq 2500 (2x100 bp) or NovaSeq (2x150 bp). The published analysis was carried out like this. MIGEC handled demultiplexing of reads and collapsing into UMI consensus sequences, while MiXCR performed V(D)J alignment. Clonotypes responding to the vaccine were identified with edgeR on replicate PBMC samples, with the criteria of FDR below 0.01 and a log2 fold change above 5 up to day 15. Each bulk clonotype received a CD4 or CD8 identity based on whether the sequenced CD4 or CD8 repertoire contained that clonotype at higher abundance. TCRdb reprocessing: public reads trimmed at Q25 with fastp, clones called with MiXCR, in-frame beta chains kept. Here each entry gathers all rows of one CDR3 protein and keeps the most common genes and DNA. The authors' filters were not applied to this entry. The sample table records 100,000 to 150,000 distinct CDR3 sequences; more than 6% of these occur just once. Just under 2.5% of the sample lies in the top ten.

What the treatment or condition label conveys for this sample: live attenuated yellow fever vaccine strain. A standard Ficoll-Paque protocol was used to isolate PBMCs from peripheral blood. Dynabeads CD4 and CD8 positive selection kits were used to isolate the CD4 and CD8 T-cell fractions. TriZol was used to extract RNA from bulk PBMCs, from CD4 and CD8 fractions, and from dextramer-positive and dextramer-negative fractions. Including cysteine and phenylalanine, the CDR3 has 18 amino acids. The retained sequence is limited to the CDR3, 54 bases, with the frame set at the first base. Taken from the germline V gene, the CDR1 and CDR2 loops are SGHAT and FQNNGV. The germline V end is reduced by 5 bases and the J end by 0 bases; junction bases left unmatched: 12. This clonotype was counted many times. Its antigen is unknown. Base qualities are missing; no much larger clone stands one base away.

This sample comprised CD4+ T cells sorted from PBMCs, obtained approximately 11 days after the first yellow fever vaccination. Recombination joined TRBV11-2 with TRBJ2-4; TRBD2 lines up with 8 middle nucleotides. This receptor was identified in a man aged 18 to 29 who received the YFV17D yellow fever vaccine. The DNA sequence reads TGTGCCAGCAGCCCCCAGGCGGGGGGACCCTTAGCCAAAAACATTCAGTACTTC. This encodes CASSPQAGGPLAKNIQYF.